A selection of T cell receptor beta chains follows, all from one sample in a study of response to subunit inactivated influenza vaccine. TCRdb reanalysed the RT-PCR reads using MiXCR and keeps one entry per CDR3 protein. Among more than 600,000 distinct CDR3 sequences listed, under 20% were seen once. The sequences come from PBMCs from blood, collected more than 4 days after vaccination. Source of these receptors: a man aged 45-60 years who received an inactivated influenza vaccine. CDR3s include the opening cysteine and the closing phenylalanine or tryptophan.

v_call	j_call	cdr3_aa
TRBV29-1	TRBJ2-2	CSVEDWEEFPGELFF
TRBV6-1	TRBJ2-7	CASNIGRSTYEQYF
TRBV15	TRBJ2-2	CATSKLGGITGELFF
TRBV4-2	TRBJ2-7	CASSQAADLLTYEQYF
TRBV6-2/TRBV6-3	TRBJ2-2	CASTILDTGELFF
TRBV20-1	TRBJ1-2	CSAFGDQRPYGYTF
TRBV7-9	TRBJ2-7	CASSAERQPTYEQYF
TRBV5-6	TRBJ1-1	CASRPQGRFTEAFF
TRBV2	TRBJ2-7	CASTVVNEQYF
TRBV6-5	TRBJ2-3	CASSWGRSGSITDTQYF
TRBV6-5	TRBJ1-6	CASSYGGTGISPLHF
TRBV10-3	TRBJ1-2	CAISVGTGGMYGYTF
TRBV6-5	TRBJ2-7	CASSYTLAESYEQYF
TRBV6-5	TRBJ2-7	CASSYSLLAGWYEQYF
TRBV27	TRBJ2-6	CASSLQGAQGANVLTF
TRBV29-1	TRBJ2-1	CSVKMPDYNEQFF
TRBV20-1	TRBJ2-7	CSAAPTSGFSDEQYF
TRBV12-3/TRBV12-4	TRBJ2-5	CATSRTGHPGRETQYF
TRBV28	TRBJ2-7	CATIPLAAYEQYF
TRBV28	TRBJ2-3	CASSLDYLTQYF
TRBV7-9	TRBJ1-1	CASSLGSTEAFF
TRBV5-1	TRBJ2-1	CASSTGQGGGNEQFF
TRBV5-6	TRBJ2-3	CASSLGTGTTDTQYF
TRBV20-1	TRBJ2-5	CSAVRGLTFQETQYF
TRBV10-3	TRBJ2-7	CAISELLGLTYEQYF
TRBV7-2	TRBJ2-1	CASRSDRGSNEQFF
TRBV7-3	TRBJ2-3	CASSLSGRVDTQYF
TRBV7-2	TRBJ2-3	CASSLSGRALSTQYF
TRBV3-1	TRBJ1-3	CASSHSISSGNTIYF
TRBV29-1	TRBJ2-1	CSVEGLAEYNEQFF
TRBV5-4	TRBJ2-2	CASSPGYGPGELFF
TRBV29-1	TRBJ2-5	CSVEGRGREKTQYF
TRBV20-1	TRBJ1-4	CSAGPEYSNEKLFF
TRBV7-9	TRBJ2-5	CASSQRPRTGEGETQYF
TRBV7-7	TRBJ2-2	CASSPRTAGELFF
TRBV11-2	TRBJ2-3	CASSLVYSSTDTQYF
TRBV10-3	TRBJ1-2	CAISPARENYGYTF
TRBV2	TRBJ1-1	CASSTGQISTEAFF